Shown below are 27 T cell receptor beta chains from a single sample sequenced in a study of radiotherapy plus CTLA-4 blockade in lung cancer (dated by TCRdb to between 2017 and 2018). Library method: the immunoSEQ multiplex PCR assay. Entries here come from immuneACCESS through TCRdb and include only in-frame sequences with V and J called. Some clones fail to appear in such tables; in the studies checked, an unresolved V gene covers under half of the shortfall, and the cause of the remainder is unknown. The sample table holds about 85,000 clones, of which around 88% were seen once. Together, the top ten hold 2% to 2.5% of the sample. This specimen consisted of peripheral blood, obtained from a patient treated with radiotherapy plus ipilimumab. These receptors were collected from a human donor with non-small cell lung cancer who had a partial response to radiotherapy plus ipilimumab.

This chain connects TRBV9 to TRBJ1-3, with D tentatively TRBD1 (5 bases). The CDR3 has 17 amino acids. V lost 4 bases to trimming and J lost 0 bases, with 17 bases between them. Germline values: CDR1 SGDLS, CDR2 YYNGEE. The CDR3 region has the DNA TGTGCCAGCAGCAGAGACAGCGGGAAAGTCTCTGGAAACACCATATATTTT. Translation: CASSRDSGKVSGNTIYF.

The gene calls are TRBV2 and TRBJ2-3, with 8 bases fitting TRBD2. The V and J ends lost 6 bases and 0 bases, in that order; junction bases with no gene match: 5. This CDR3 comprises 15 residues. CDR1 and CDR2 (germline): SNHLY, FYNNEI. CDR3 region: CASRDSGASTDTQYF. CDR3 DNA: TGTGCCAGCAGGGATAGCGGGGCGAGCACAGATACGCAGTATTTT.

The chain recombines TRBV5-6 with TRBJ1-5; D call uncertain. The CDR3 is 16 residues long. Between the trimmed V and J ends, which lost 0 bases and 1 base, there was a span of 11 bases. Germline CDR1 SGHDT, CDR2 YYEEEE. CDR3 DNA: TGTGCCAGCAGCTTGGGCAGGCGTTCAAGCAATCAGCCCCAGCATTTT. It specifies CASSLGRRSSNQPQHF. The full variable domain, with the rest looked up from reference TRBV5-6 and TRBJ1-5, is DAGVTQSPTHLIKTRGQQVTLRCSPKSGHDTVSWYQQALGQGPQFIFQYYEEEERQRGNFPDRFSGHQFPNYSSELNVNALLLGDSALYLCASSLGRRSSNQPQHFGDGTRLSIL.

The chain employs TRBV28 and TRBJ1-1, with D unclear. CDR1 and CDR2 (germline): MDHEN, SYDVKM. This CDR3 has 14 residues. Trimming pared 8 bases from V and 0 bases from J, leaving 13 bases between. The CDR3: CASRTPGMNTEAFF. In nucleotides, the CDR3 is TGTGCCAGCCGTACTCCGGGTATGAACACTGAAGCTTTCTTT.

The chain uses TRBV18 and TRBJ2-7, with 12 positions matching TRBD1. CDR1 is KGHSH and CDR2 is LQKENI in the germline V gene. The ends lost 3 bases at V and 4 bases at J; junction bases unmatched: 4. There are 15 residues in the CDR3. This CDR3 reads CASSPGTGGLYEQYF. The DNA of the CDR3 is TGTGCCAGCTCACCTGGGACAGGGGGCCTATACGAGCAGTACTTC.

The CDR3 sequence is CASSNSPKTGGGQPQHF. The CDR3 DNA is TGTGCCAGCAGCAACAGCCCGAAAACAGGGGGTGGACAGCCCCAGCATTTT. V gene TRBV28 combines with J gene TRBJ1-5, with 8 nucleotides matching TRBD1. V shed 6 bases and J 7 bases; nucleotides not matched to a gene: 17. Germline V lookup: CDR1 MDHEN, CDR2 SYDVKM. The length of the CDR3 is 17 residues.

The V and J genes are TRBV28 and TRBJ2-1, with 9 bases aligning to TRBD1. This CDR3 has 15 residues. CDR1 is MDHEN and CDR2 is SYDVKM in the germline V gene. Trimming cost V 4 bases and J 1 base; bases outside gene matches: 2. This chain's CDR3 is CASSSTGGSYNEQFF. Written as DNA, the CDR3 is TGTGCCAGCAGTTCGACAGGGGGGTCCTACAATGAGCAGTTCTTC.

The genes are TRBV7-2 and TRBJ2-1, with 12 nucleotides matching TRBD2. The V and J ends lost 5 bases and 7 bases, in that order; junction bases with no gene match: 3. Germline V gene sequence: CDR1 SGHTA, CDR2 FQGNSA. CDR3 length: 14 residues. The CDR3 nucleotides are TGTGCCAGCAGCCCGACTAGCGGGAGTAATGAGCAGTTCTTC. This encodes CASSPTSGSNEQFF.

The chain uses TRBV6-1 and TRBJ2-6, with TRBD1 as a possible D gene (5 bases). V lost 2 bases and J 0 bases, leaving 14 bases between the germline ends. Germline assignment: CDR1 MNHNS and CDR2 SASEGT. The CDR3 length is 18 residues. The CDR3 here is CASSEISGSSSGANVLTF. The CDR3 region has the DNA TGTGCCAGCAGTGAAATTTCAGGGTCCAGCTCTGGGGCCAACGTCCTGACTTTC.

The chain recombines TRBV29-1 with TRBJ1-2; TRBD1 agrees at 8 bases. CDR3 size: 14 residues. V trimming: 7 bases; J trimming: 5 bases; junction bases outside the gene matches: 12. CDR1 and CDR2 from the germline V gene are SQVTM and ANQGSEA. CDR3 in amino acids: CSASSVGQGYGYTF. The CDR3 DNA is TGCAGCGCATCATCCGTAGGACAGGGATATGGCTACACCTTC.

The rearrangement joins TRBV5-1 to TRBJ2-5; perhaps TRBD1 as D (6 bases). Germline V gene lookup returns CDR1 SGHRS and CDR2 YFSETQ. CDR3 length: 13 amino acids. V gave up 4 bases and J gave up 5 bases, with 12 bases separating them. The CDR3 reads CASSPDSGETQYF. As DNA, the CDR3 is TGCGCCAGCAGCCCGGACAGTGGGGAGACCCAGTACTTC.

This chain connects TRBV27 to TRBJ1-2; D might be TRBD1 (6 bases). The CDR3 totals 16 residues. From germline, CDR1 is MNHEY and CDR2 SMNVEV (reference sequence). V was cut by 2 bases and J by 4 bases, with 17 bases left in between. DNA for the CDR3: TGTGCCAGCAGTTTAAAAGGGGGGGTTATGGGCTATGGCTACACCTTC. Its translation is CASSLKGGVMGYGYTF.

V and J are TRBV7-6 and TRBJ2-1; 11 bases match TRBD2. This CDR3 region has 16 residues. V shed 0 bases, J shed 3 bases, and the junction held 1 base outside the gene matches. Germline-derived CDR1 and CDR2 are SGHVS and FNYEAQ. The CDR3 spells CASSLAGTSGYNEQFF. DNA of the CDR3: TGTGCCAGCAGCTTAGCCGGGACTAGCGGCTACAATGAGCAGTTCTTC. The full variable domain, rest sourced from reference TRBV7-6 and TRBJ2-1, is GAGVSQSPRYKVTKRGQDVALRCDPISGHVSLYWYRQALGQGPEFLTYFNYEAQQDKSGLPNDRFSAERPEGSISTLTIQRTEQRDSAMYRCASSLAGTSGYNEQFFGPGTRLTVL.

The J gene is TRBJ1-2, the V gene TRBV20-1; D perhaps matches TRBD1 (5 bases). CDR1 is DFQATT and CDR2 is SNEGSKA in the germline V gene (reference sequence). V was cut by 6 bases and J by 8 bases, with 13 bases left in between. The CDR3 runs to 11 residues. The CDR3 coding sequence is TGCAGTGCGAATGACAGATGGGGCTACACCTTC. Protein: CSANDRWGYTF.

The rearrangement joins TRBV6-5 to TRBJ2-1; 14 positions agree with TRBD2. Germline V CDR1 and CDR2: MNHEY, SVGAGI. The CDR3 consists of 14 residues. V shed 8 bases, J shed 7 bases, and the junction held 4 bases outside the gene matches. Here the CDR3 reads CASCRTSGRNEQFF. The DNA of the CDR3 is TGTGCCAGCTGCCGGACTAGCGGGAGGAATGAGCAGTTCTTC.

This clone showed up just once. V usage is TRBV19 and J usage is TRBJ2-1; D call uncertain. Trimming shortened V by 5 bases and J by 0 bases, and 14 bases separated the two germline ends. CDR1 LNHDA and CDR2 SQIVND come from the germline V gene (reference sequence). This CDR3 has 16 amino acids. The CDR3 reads CASSLEPPSSYNEQFF. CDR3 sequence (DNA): TGTGCCAGTAGTTTGGAGCCCCCCAGCTCCTACAATGAGCAGTTCTTC.

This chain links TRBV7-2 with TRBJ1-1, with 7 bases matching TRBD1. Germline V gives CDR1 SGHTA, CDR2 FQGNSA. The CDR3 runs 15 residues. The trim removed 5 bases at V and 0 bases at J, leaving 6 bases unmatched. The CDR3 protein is CASSVTGQLNTEAFF. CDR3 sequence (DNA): TGTGCCAGCAGCGTTACGGGACAGTTGAACACTGAAGCTTTCTTT.

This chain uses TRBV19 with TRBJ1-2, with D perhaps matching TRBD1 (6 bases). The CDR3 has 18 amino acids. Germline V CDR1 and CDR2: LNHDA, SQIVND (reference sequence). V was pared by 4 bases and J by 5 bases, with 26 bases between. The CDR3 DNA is TGTGCCAGTAGTACCCGACGCTCAGGACAGAGCGCCAGGTATGGCTACACCTTC. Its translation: CASSTRRSGQSARYGYTF.

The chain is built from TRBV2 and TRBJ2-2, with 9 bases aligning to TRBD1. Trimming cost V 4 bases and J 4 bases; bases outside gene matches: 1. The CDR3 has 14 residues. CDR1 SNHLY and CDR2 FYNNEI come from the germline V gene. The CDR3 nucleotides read TGTGCCAGCAGTGGGACAGGGGTCACCGGGGAGCTGTTTTTT. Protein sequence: CASSGTGVTGELFF.

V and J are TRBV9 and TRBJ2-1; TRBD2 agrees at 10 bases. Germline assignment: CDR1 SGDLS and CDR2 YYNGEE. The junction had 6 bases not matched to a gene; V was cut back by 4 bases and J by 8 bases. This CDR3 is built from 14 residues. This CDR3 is CASSLRTSGDEQFF. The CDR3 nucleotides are TGTGCCAGCAGCCTCCGGACTAGCGGAGATGAGCAGTTCTTC. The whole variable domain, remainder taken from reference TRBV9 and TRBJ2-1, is DSGVTQTPKHLITATGQRVTLRCSPRSGDLSVYWYQQSLDQGLQFLIQYYNGEERAKGNILERFSAQQFPDLHSELNLSSLELGDSALYFCASSLRTSGDEQFFGPGTRLTVL.

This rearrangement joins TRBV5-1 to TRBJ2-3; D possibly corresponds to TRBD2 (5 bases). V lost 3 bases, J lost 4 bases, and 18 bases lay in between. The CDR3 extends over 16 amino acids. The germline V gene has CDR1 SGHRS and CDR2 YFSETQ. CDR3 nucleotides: TGCGCCAGCAGCTCGATTTCAGCCGGGGTAGCAGATACGCAGTATTTT. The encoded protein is CASSSISAGVADTQYF.

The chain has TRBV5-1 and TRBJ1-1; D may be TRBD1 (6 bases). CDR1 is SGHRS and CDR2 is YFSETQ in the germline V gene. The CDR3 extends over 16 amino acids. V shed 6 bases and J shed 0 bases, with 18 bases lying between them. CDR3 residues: CASILPGVLMNTEAFF. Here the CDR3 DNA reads TGCGCCAGCATCCTTCCAGGGGTCCTCATGAACACTGAAGCTTTCTTT.

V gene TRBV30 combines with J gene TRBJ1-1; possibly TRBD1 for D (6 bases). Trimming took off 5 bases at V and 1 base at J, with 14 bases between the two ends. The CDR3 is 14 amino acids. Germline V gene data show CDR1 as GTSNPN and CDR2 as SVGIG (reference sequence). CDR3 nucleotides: TGTGCCTGGTCCCCTAGGGGGGGGAACACTGAAGCTTTCTTT. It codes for CAWSPRGGNTEAFF. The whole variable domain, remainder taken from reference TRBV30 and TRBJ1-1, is SQTIHQWPATLVQPVGSPLSLECTVEGTSNPNLYWYRQAAGRGLQLLFYSVGIGQISSEVPQNLSASRPQDRQFILSSKKLLLSDSGFYLCAWSPRGGNTEAFFGQGTRLTVV.

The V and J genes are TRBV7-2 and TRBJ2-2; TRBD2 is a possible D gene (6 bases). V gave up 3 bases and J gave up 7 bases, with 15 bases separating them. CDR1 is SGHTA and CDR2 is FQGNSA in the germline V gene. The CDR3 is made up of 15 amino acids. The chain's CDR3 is CASSFVPGSGGELFF. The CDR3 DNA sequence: TGTGCCAGCAGCTTTGTCCCCGGGAGCGGCGGGGAGCTGTTTTTT.

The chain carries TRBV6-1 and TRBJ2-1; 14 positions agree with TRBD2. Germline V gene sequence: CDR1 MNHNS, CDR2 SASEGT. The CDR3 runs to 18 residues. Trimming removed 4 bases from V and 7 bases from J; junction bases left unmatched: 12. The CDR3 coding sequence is TGTGCCAGCAGTGCCCTTCGGACTAGCGGGAGGTCCTTGAATGAGCAGTTCTTC. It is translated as CASSALRTSGRSLNEQFF.

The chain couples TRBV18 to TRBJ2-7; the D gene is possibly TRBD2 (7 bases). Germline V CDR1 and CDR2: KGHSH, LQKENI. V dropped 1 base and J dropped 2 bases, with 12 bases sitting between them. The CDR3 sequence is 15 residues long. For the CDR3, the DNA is TGTGCCAGCTCACCACAGGGCGGGGGCACCTACGAGCAGTACGTC. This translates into CASSPQGGGTYEQYV.

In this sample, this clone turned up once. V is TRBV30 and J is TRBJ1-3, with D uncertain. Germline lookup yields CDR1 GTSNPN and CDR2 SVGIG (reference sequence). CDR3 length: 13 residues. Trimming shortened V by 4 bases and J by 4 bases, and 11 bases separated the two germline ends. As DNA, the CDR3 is TGTGCCTGGACTAGGTCTTTCGGAAACACCATATATTTT. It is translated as CAWTRSFGNTIYF.